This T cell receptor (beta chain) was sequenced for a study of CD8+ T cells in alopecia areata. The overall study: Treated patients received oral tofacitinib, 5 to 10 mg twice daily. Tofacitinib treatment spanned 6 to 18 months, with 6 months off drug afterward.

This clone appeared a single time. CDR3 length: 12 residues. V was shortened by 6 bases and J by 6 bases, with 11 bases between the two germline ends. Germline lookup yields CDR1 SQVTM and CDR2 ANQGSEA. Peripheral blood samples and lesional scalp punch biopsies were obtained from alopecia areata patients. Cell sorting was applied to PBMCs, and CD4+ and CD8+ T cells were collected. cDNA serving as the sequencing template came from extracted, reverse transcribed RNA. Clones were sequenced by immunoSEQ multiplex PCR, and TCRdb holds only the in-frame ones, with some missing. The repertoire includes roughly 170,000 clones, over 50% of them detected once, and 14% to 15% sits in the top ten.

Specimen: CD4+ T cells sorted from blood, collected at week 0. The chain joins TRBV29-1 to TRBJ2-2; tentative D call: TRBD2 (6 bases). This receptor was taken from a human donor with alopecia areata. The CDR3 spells CSVGGLAGELFF. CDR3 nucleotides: TGCAGCGTCGGAGGGTTGGCCGGGGAGCTGTTTTTT.